This T cell receptor beta chain was captured in a study of blood T cell repertoires in COVID-19. Profiling relied on immunoSEQ multiplex PCR, and the TCRdb table lists in-frame clones only, not all of them. The sample consists of about 21,000 clones, about 83% of them appearing once. Germline CDR1 reads PRHDT; CDR2 reads FYEKMQ (reference sequence). This CDR3 has 15 amino acids. V was cut by 3 bases and J by 5 bases, with 16 bases left in between. The V gene is TRBV13, the J gene TRBJ1-1; weak D call: TRBD1 (6 bases). Sequenced material: peripheral blood. The sequence was collected from a human donor in a cohort sampled during active COVID-19. The CDR3 here is CASSFFTTGWTEAFF. The CDR3, as DNA: TGTGCCAGCAGCTTTTTCACCACAGGGTGGACTGAAGCTTTCTTT.